Given below is one T cell receptor (beta chain) in context. The V and J ends lost 5 bases and 6 bases, in that order; junction bases with no gene match: 6. Germline V gene sequence: CDR1 SGHNT, CDR2 YENEEA. The CDR3 runs to 14 residues. This entry belongs to a study of blood T cell repertoires in COVID-19. Clones were read by immunoSEQ multiplex PCR, and TCRdb kept only the in-frame ones, dropping some. This table holds around 58,000 clones, roughly 80% found once. The J gene is TRBJ2-2, the V gene TRBV11-3; 7 nucleotides align to TRBD2. The TCR was taken from a woman aged 40 to 50 with acute COVID-19. The sample was PBMCs or T cells enriched from blood (not recorded which). For the CDR3, the DNA is TGTGCCAGCAGCGCCCGGACTAGGGCCGGGGAGCTGTTTTTT. It yields the protein CASSARTRAGELFF.